The present entry profiles one T cell receptor beta chain with its context. Trimming removed 5 bases from V and 1 base from J, with 14 bases in between. Germline V gives CDR1 SGHVS, CDR2 FNYEAQ. The CDR3 has 15 amino acids. The sample belongs to a study of blood T cell repertoires in COVID-19. In the study overall: Samples of COVID-19 (acute and convalescent) were obtained from the United States, Italy and Spain. T cells, B-cell-depleted T cells, or PBMCs supplied cDNA or gDNA.

In the authors' workflow: The assay estimated nucleated cells by amplifying reference gene primers. The repertoire was sequenced with immunoSEQ multiplex PCR; TCRdb's copy has only in-frame clones and lacks some. That table is the source of V, J and clone size, and D and trimming were worked out from the DNA. Found here are 200,000 to 250,000 clones, around 80% of them singletons; the top ten hold about 4%. Sequencing was performed on peripheral blood. The gene calls are TRBV7-6 and TRBJ1-1; the D gene is possibly TRBD1 (5 bases). This TCR derives from a woman between 35 and 50 years old with active or convalescent COVID-19. The CDR3 nucleotides read TGTGCCAGCAGCCCCCAGACAGTCAGGAACACTGAAGCTTTCTTT. Encoded protein: CASSPQTVRNTEAFF.